This entry lists 9 T cell receptor beta chains sequenced from one sample in a study of shared clonotypes between healthy human individuals. Generated by immunoSEQ multiplex PCR, the TCRdb table keeps only in-frame clones and is missing some. The sample includes around 2.1 million clones, about 93% of them seen just once. CD45RO negativity and positive selection for CCR7 defined naive CD8 cells, a population that excluded terminally differentiated effector memory CD45RA+ cells. Specimen: naive CD8+ T cells from PBMCs. These receptors all stem from a man younger than 30 in good health. Some clones in this sample may be carry-over from other donors' samples.

The chain combines TRBV7-9 with TRBJ2-1; 8 bases agree with TRBD1. The CDR3 runs to 15 residues. The germline V gene encodes CDR1 SEHNR and CDR2 FQNEAQ (reference sequence). V gave up 5 bases and J gave up 4 bases; unmatched junction bases: 7. The CDR3 DNA reads TGTGCCAGCAGCCCGCGGACAGGGACTTACAATGAGCAGTTCTTC. This encodes CASSPRTGTYNEQFF.

As concerns this clone: Within the sample, other DNA sequences also encode this same CDR3. The V gene is TRBV6-5, the J gene TRBJ1-2; 7 bases fit TRBD1. Germline loops: CDR1 MNHEY, CDR2 SVGAGI. V shed 4 bases, J shed 2 bases, and the junction held 1 base outside the gene matches. The CDR3 runs 13 residues. This CDR3 reads CASSLQGNYGYTF. The CDR3 bases are TGTGCCAGCAGTTTACAGGGGAACTATGGCTACACCTTC.

On this clone itself: The sample holds other DNA sequences that translate to the same CDR3. The chain couples TRBV6-5 to TRBJ2-7; D tentatively reads TRBD1 or TRBD2 (6 bases each). CDR3 size: 13 residues. CDR1 is MNHEY and CDR2 is SVGAGI in the germline V gene. V was cut by 4 bases and J by 3 bases, with 10 bases left in between. The CDR3 sequence is CASSSRGLYEQYF. The CDR3 nucleotides are TGTGCCAGCAGTTCCAGGGGACTCTACGAGCAGTACTTC.

The chain joins TRBV27 to TRBJ1-5; D gene unclear. CDR3 length: 13 residues. Trimming removed 4 bases from V and 4 bases from J, with 8 bases in between. CDR1 and CDR2 from the germline V gene are MNHEY and SMNVEV (reference sequence). This CDR3 is CASSWAVNQPQHF. In nucleotides, the CDR3 is TGTGCCAGCAGTTGGGCTGTGAATCAGCCCCAGCATTTT.

The rearrangement uses TRBV27 and TRBJ1-2; a possible D gene is TRBD1 (5 bases). Germline CDR1 is MNHEY and CDR2 is SMNVEV (reference sequence). The V and J ends lost 7 bases and 4 bases respectively, with 16 bases between them. This CDR3 is built from 14 residues. CDR3 sequence reads: CASTQPGGPYGYTF. As DNA, the CDR3 is TGTGCCAGCACACAACCGGGGGGTCCCTATGGCTACACCTTC.

The V gene is TRBV7-9, the J gene TRBJ2-3; either TRBD1 or TRBD2 may fit D (5 bases each). Germline V gives CDR1 SEHNR, CDR2 FQNEAQ (reference sequence). Trimming removed 5 bases at V and 5 bases at J, with 29 bases between. The CDR3 consists of 19 residues. The CDR3 loop is CASSPPVWDGRAYLDTQYF. CDR3 coding DNA: TGTGCCAGCAGCCCGCCCGTATGGGACGGCAGGGCGTACCTAGATACGCAGTATTTT.

The J gene is TRBJ2-1, the V gene TRBV5-4; 9 bases map to TRBD2. V shed 7 bases and J 6 bases; nucleotides not matched to a gene: 5. CDR1 SGHNT and CDR2 YYREEE come from the germline V gene (reference sequence). The CDR3 has 13 residues. CDR3 loop: CASGRGRGNEQFF. The CDR3 DNA is TGTGCCAGCGGGCGCGGGAGGGGCAATGAGCAGTTCTTC.

About this clone itself: The same CDR3 arises from other DNA sequences in this sample as well. This chain joins TRBV19 and TRBJ1-5; the match to TRBD1 covers 9 bases. V dropped 6 bases and J dropped 1; count of bases not matched to a gene: 1. Per germline, CDR1 LNHDA and CDR2 SQIVND (reference sequence). The length of the CDR3 is 14 residues. The CDR3, as DNA: TGTGCCAGTAGGACAGGGGGAAGCAATCAGCCCCAGCATTTT. Its protein is CASRTGGSNQPQHF. The complete variable domain, with remaining parts taken from reference TRBV19 and TRBJ1-5, reads DGGITQSPKYLFRKEGQNVTLSCEQNLNHDAMYWYRQDPGQGLRLIYYSQIVNDFQKGDIAEGYSVSREKKESFPLTVTSAQKNPTAFYLCASRTGGSNQPQHFGDGTRLSIL.

The V call is TRBV6-1, the J call TRBJ2-7; D is perhaps TRBD1 (6 bases). The CDR3 loop spans 16 amino acids. The germline CDR1 and CDR2 sequences are MNHNS and SASEGT. V dropped 1 base and J dropped 4 bases, with 17 bases sitting between them. DNA of the CDR3: TGTGCCAGCAGTGAAGACGTTGGACAGAGTCAATACGAGCAGTACTTC. It codes for CASSEDVGQSQYEQYF.